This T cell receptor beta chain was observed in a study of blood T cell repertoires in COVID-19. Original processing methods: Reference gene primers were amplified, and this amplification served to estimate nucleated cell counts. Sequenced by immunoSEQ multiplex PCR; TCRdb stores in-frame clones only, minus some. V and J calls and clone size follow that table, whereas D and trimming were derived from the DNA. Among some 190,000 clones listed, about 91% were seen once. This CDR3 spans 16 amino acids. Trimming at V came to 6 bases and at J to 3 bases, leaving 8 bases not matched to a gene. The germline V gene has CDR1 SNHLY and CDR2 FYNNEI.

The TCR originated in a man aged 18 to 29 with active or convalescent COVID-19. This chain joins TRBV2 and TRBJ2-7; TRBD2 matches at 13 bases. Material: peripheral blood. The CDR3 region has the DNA TGTGCCAGCAGGGAACTAGCGGGAGGGCCTTTCTACGAGCAGTACTTC. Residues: CASRELAGGPFYEQYF.